This TCR beta chain comes out of a study of cytomegalovirus exposure and HLA in healthy donors. On this clone itself: Its antigen is undetermined.

Both 60 Vbeta primers and 13 Jbeta primers went into the PCR. Libraries were prepared by immunoSEQ multiplex PCR; TCRdb keeps only in-frame clonotypes and omits some of them. The sample has tens of thousands of clones. V gave up 4 bases and J gave up 1 base, with 13 bases separating them. The CDR3 is made up of 14 amino acids. Germline V gene data show CDR1 as GTSNPN and CDR2 as SVGIG (reference sequence). Notes on the study in general: One later analysis reportedly identified an Asian-associated ancestry cluster that showed fewer N-insertions than the approximately 700-donor mean. A few CMV-associated chains were confirmed in vitro to be specific for CMV antigens. The authors listed about 170 TCR beta chains as cytomegalovirus-associated.

This receptor was taken from a man between 40 and 49 years old in good health and CMV-seronegative. Sequenced: PBMCs. The rearrangement joins TRBV30 to TRBJ1-1, with D possibly being TRBD1 (6 bases). The CDR3 is CAWTGQKQNTEAFF. CDR3 nucleotide sequence: TGTGCCTGGACCGGACAGAAACAGAACACTGAAGCTTTCTTT. Together with reference TRBV30 and TRBJ1-1, the CDR3 gives the full variable domain: SQTIHQWPATLVQPVGSPLSLECTVEGTSNPNLYWYRQAAGRGLQLLFYSVGIGQISSEVPQNLSASRPQDRQFILSSKKLLLSDSGFYLCAWTGQKQNTEAFFGQGTRLTVV.